The 18 T cell receptor beta chains below come from one sample, sequenced in a study of tumor-infiltrating lymphocytes in oesophageal squamous cell carcinoma. In TCRdb, the PCR reads were re-called with MiXCR into one record per CDR3 protein. Of nearly 9,000 distinct CDR3 sequences listed, less than 75% are singletons. The sequenced sample was esophageal tumor tissue. These receptors came from a female donor with esophageal squamous cell carcinoma.

V gene TRBV7-4 combines with J gene TRBJ2-7; D may match TRBD1 or TRBD2 (6 bases each). Germline V gives CDR1 SGHVT, CDR2 SQSDAQ. The V and J ends lost 1 base and 0 bases respectively, with 13 bases between them. The CDR3 runs 16 residues. Written as DNA, the CDR3 is TGTGCCAGCAGCTTAGGAGGGGGGCTAAGCTCCTACGAGCAGTACTTC. As protein: CASSLGGGLSSYEQYF. The variable domain in full, with the rest retrieved from reference TRBV7-4 and TRBJ2-7, is GAGVSQSPRYKVAKRGRDVALRCDSISGHVTLYWYRQTLGQGSEVLTYSQSDAQRDKSGRPSGRFSAERPERSVSTLKIQRTEQGDSAVYLCASSLGGGLSSYEQYFGPGTRLTVT.

J is TRBJ2-5 and V is TRBV14, with 13 bases aligning to TRBD2. Matching the DNA end better, TRBJ2-1 makes the J call doubtful. Germline lookup yields CDR1 SGHDN and CDR2 FVKESK. The CDR3 has 18 amino acids. DNA for the CDR3: TGTGCCAGCAGCCAAGAAGGGACTAGCGGGAAGTCCTACAATGAGCAGTTCTTC. It is translated as CASSQEGTSGKSYNEQFF.

The chain couples TRBV7-3 to TRBJ2-3; 7 bases map to TRBD1. The CDR3 runs 13 residues. Germline CDR1 SGHTA, CDR2 FQGTGA. V lost 5 bases to trimming and J lost 4 bases; unmatched junction nucleotides: 3. CDR3: CASSAQGADTQYF. Here the CDR3 DNA reads TGTGCCAGCAGCGCCCAGGGGGCAGATACGCAGTATTTT.

The J gene is TRBJ2-3, the V gene TRBV7-9; D is ambiguous. Trimming removed 5 bases at V and 3 bases at J, with 9 bases between. This CDR3 spans 13 amino acids. Germline lookup yields CDR1 SEHNR and CDR2 FQNEAQ (reference sequence). CDR3 sequence: CASSPYVTDTQYF. The CDR3 DNA follows: TGTGCCAGCAGCCCCTACGTGACAGATACGCAGTATTTT.

The rearrangement uses TRBV12-3 or TRBV12-4 and TRBJ2-2; no clear D gene. CDR3 length: 15 amino acids. Trimming shortened V by 6 bases and J by 6 bases, and 17 bases separated the two germline ends. The CDR3 coding sequence is TGTGCCAGCAGACCAGCCCTAGGAGACGCCGGGGAGCTGTTTTTT. Its protein product is CASRPALGDAGELFF.

A note on this clonotype: At one end the junction does not follow the germline gene, possibly because of a read error. J is TRBJ2-1 and V is TRBV7-6; the match to TRBD2 covers 10 bases. The CDR3 spans 13 residues. Per germline, CDR1 SGHVS and CDR2 FNYEAQ. The CDR3: CASSPRTSGEQFF. CDR3 nucleotide sequence: TGTGCTAGCAGCCCTAGGACTAGCGGTGAGCAGTTCTTC.

This clonotype has a handful of counts. The chain has TRBV6-5 and TRBJ2-3; D ambiguous. The assigned J gene may be wrong: the sequence end matches TRBJ2-1 better. Looked up from germline, CDR1 is MNHEY and CDR2 is SVGAGI. CDR3 length: 13 amino acids. The CDR3 DNA sequence: TGTGCCAGCAGTTACTCGAGGTTTGGTGAGCAGTTCTTC. Translated: CASSYSRFGEQFF.

This clonotype was observed a few times. The chain uses TRBV7-2 and TRBJ2-3, with D tentatively TRBD1 or TRBD2 (5 bases each). The germline V gene has CDR1 SGHTA and CDR2 FQGNSA. The CDR3 length is 17 residues. V lost 1 base and J 3 bases, leaving 17 bases between the germline ends. The CDR3 DNA is TGTGCCAGCAGCTTAGTTTACCCGGGACCCGTGACAGATACGCAGTATTTT. Residues: CASSLVYPGPVTDTQYF.

The chain has TRBV7-8 and TRBJ2-1, with D possibly being TRBD1 (5 bases). This CDR3 contains 13 residues. The V end was cut by 3 bases, the J end by 6 bases, with 9 bases between. From germline, CDR1 is SGHVS and CDR2 FQNEAQ. The DNA for the CDR3 is TGTGCCAGCAGCTTCGCAGGGCCCAATGAGCAGTTCTTC. This encodes CASSFAGPNEQFF.

This chain uses TRBV7-6 with TRBJ2-3; D not resolved. Germline lookup yields CDR1 SGHVS and CDR2 FNYEAQ. Trimming removed 7 bases from V and 1 base from J, with 9 bases in between. The CDR3 covers 13 residues. The CDR3 DNA reads TGTGCCAGCAACCTGGCGGGCACAGATACGCAGTATTTT. It codes for CASNLAGTDTQYF.

With respect to this clonotype: A junction boundary mismatches the germline segment, possibly from a read error. The V and J genes are TRBV7-7 and TRBJ2-2; D is undetermined. The germline V gene has CDR1 SSHAT and CDR2 FNYEAQ (reference sequence). The CDR3 contains 15 residues. The CDR3, as DNA: TGTGCTAGCAGCTTGGACGGAGCGAACACCGGGGAGCTGTTTTTT. Translated: CASSLDGANTGELFF.

This clonotype was observed a few times. CDR3 nucleotides: TGTGCCAGCAGGAAGAATGAAAAACTGTTTTTT. Translating it yields CASRKNEKLFF. This chain uses TRBV6-1 with TRBJ1-4; no reliable D call. The CDR3 contains 11 residues. Trimming took 6 bases from V and 5 from J, leaving 4 bases between them. Germline loops: CDR1 MNHNS, CDR2 SASEGT.

V usage is TRBV7-9 and J usage is TRBJ2-2; a possible D gene is TRBD2 (6 bases). The CDR3 covers 15 residues. Deletions cut 5 bases from V and 4 bases from J, with 14 bases between. From germline, CDR1 is SEHNR and CDR2 FQNEAQ (reference sequence). Here the CDR3 reads CASSPRGSFTGELFF. The DNA for the CDR3 is TGTGCCAGCAGCCCTCGGGGGTCCTTCACCGGGGAGCTGTTTTTT.

Comments on this clonotype: It may be a read error: a sequence one base away is much more abundant. The CDR3 region has the DNA TGTGCCAGCAGCTTGGCGGGGCGAGGTAGCACAGATACGCAGTTTTTT. Protein sequence: CASSLAGRGSTDTQFF. V is TRBV7-2 and J is TRBJ1-4, with TRBD1 as a possible D gene (5 bases). This CDR3 has 16 amino acids. V was trimmed by 3 bases and J by 16 bases, leaving 27 bases between them. Germline lookup yields CDR1 SGHTA and CDR2 FQGNSA.

Comments on this clonotype: A much larger clone lies a single base off, so this may be a read error. This rearrangement joins TRBV6-6 to TRBJ2-5; 13 bases align to TRBD2. CDR3 size: 20 residues. The V gene end was trimmed by 2 bases and the J gene end by 11 bases; junction bases not matched to a gene: 23. Germline CDR1 and CDR2: MNHNY and SVGAGI (reference sequence). The CDR3 coding sequence is TGTGCCAGCAGTTACCTTGGGACTAGCGGGATAGTTCGCTCCTACAATGAGCAGTACTTC. Translated: CASSYLGTSGIVRSYNEQYF.

V is TRBV11-2 and J is TRBJ2-5; the D gene is possibly TRBD1 (6 bases). Gene TRBJ2-1 matches the end of the DNA better, so the J call may be wrong. Germline CDR1 reads SGHAT; CDR2 reads FQNNGV. The CDR3 is 16 amino acids. The CDR3 DNA is TGTGCCAGCAGCACTACAGGGAATAGTATGTTCAGTGAGCAGTTCTTC. Its protein product is CASSTTGNSMFSEQFF.

The rearrangement uses TRBV12-3 or TRBV12-4 and TRBJ2-5; 9 bases align to TRBD2. Trimming cost V 3 bases and J 7 bases; bases outside gene matches: 12. This CDR3 has 16 residues. CDR3 sequence (DNA): TGTGCCAGCAGTTTTTTTGAAGCGGGAGGCCGCTGGACCCAGTACTTC. Translating it yields CASSFFEAGGRWTQYF.

The V gene is TRBV7-9, the J gene TRBJ2-7; the D call may be TRBD1 or TRBD2 (5 bases each). This CDR3 has 16 amino acids. Per germline, CDR1 SEHNR and CDR2 FQNEAQ (reference sequence). V lost 6 bases and J 7 bases, leaving 25 bases between the germline ends. CDR3 DNA sequence: TGTGCCAGCAGTTTACCGGGACCACGAACGGGTGGTGAGCAGTACTTC. This translates into CASSLPGPRTGGEQYF.